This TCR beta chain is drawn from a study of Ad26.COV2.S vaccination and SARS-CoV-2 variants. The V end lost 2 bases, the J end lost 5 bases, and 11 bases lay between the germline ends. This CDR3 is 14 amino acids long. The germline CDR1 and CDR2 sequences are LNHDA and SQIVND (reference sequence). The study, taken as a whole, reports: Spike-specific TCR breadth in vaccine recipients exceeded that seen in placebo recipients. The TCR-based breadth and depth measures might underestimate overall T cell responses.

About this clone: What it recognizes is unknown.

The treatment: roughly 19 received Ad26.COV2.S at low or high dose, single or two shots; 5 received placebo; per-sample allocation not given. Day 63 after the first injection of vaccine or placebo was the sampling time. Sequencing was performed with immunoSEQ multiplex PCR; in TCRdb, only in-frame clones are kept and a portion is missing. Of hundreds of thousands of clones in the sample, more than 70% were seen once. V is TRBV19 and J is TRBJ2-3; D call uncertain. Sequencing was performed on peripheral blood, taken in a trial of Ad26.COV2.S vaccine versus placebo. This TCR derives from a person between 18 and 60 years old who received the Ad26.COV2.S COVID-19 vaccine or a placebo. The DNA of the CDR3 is TGTGCCAGTAGTATACAGAAGGCAGAAGATACGCAGTATTTT. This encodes CASSIQKAEDTQYF.